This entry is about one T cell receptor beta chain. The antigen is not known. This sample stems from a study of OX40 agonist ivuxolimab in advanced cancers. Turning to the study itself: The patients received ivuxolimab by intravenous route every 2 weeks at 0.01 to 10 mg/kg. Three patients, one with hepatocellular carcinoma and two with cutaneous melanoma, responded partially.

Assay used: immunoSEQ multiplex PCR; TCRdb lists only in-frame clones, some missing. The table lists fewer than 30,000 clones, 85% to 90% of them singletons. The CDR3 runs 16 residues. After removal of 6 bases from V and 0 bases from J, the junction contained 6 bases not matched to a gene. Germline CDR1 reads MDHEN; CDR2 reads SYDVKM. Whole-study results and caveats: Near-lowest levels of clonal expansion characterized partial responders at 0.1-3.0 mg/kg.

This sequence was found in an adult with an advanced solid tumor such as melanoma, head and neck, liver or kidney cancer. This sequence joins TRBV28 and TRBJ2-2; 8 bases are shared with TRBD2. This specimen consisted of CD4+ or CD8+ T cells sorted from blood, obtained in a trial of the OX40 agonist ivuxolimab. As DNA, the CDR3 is TGTGCCAGCAGCTTACTAGCGGAGGCGAACACCGGGGAGCTGTTTTTT. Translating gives CASSLLAEANTGELFF.